The 22 T cell receptor beta chains in this list originate from one sample, sequenced in a study of blood T cells in healthy people across ages. Primed by a sample-barcoded 5' primer and a J-beta primer mix, a second PCR proceeded for roughly 7 to 11 cycles. TCRdb re-analysed the 5' RACE reads in MiXCR, keeping a single row per CDR3 protein. The top ten hold 7.7% of the sample, which has 1.5 million to 2 million distinct CDR3 sequences, 28% seen once. Sample: blood. The receptors here all came from a woman in her 30s in good health.

This clonotype was counted only a few times. The rearrangement uses TRBV20-1 and TRBJ2-7, with 9 bases that match TRBD2. The J call is in doubt because the DNA end fits TRBJ2-5 better. Germline assignment: CDR1 DFQATT and CDR2 SNEGSKA (reference sequence). The CDR3 has 18 amino acids. The CDR3 loop reads CSARRPLGRERGEETQYF. CDR3 coding DNA: TGCAGTGCTAGACGCCCCCTGGGAAGGGAGCGGGGGGAAGAGACCCAGTACTTC.

This clonotype was detected a few times. V usage is TRBV5-1 and J usage is TRBJ2-1, with TRBD1 matching over 8 bases. V was pared by 7 bases and J by 4 bases, with 4 bases of the junction left unmatched. In germline, CDR1 is SGHRS, CDR2 YFSETQ. This CDR3 contains 13 residues. The CDR3 sequence is CASQQGGYNEQFF. As DNA, the CDR3 is TGCGCCAGCCAACAGGGGGGTTACAATGAGCAGTTCTTC.

This clonotype appeared a few times. The chain has TRBV28 and TRBJ1-2; maybe TRBD1 (6 bases). The length of the CDR3 is 12 residues. Germline CDR1 and CDR2: MDHEN and SYDVKM. V was shortened by 7 bases and J by 8 bases, with 14 bases between the two germline ends. The CDR3: CASTLRGVGYTF. CDR3 DNA sequence: TGTGCCAGCACTCTTAGGGGGGTCGGCTACACCTTC.

This clonotype was detected many times. V is TRBV6-1 and J is TRBJ1-2; D gene unclear. This CDR3 has 11 amino acids. V was shortened by 7 bases and J by 8 bases, with 11 bases between the two germline ends. The germline CDR1 and CDR2 sequences are MNHNS and SASEGT. DNA for the CDR3: TGTGCCAGCACCGAGTTTAGGGGCTACACCTTC. Residues: CASTEFRGYTF.

Details on this clonotype: One end of the junction is discordant with germline, which a read error may explain. The chain joins TRBV9 to TRBJ2-3; maybe TRBD1 (6 bases). The CDR3 consists of 16 residues. Germline-derived CDR1 and CDR2 are SGDLS and YYNGEE. Here the CDR3 DNA reads TGTGCCGGCAGCGTAGGGGGAGCGGCCAGCACAGATACGCAGTATTTT. Translated, it gives CAGSVGGAASTDTQYF.

This chain uses TRBV28 with TRBJ1-4; D gene unclear. The germline CDR1 and CDR2 sequences are MDHEN and SYDVKM. The ends were cut back, 2 bases at V and 12 bases at J, with 10 bases in the middle. The CDR3 has 12 residues. This CDR3 reads CASSLLGVELFF. The DNA for the CDR3 is TGTGCCAGCAGTTTACTGGGAGTAGAACTGTTTTTT.

A word on this clonotype: Sequence at one end of the junction differs from germline and may be a read error. The rearrangement uses TRBV12-3 or TRBV12-4 and TRBJ2-3; maybe TRBD2 (6 bases). CDR3 length: 15 residues. The CDR3 DNA reads as TGTGCCAGCAGTTTCGTGCGGGGCAGCACAGATACGCAATATTTT. It yields the protein CASSFVRGSTDTQYF.

Turning to this clonotype: It may be a read error: a sequence one base away is much more abundant. The CDR3 DNA follows: TGCAGTGCTACCCTCCCAGCGGGAGGGATTCTGACAGATACGCAGTATTTT. It encodes CSATLPAGGILTDTQYF. The chain carries TRBV20-1 and TRBJ2-3, with TRBD2 matching 10 bases. The germline gives CDR1 DFQATT, CDR2 SNEGSKA (reference sequence). The V gene end was trimmed by 4 bases and the J gene end by 3 bases; junction bases not matched to a gene: 13. The CDR3 is 17 residues long.

A note on this clonotype: The junction does not match germline at one end; this may be a read error. The rearrangement joins TRBV20-1 to TRBJ2-1; a possible D gene is TRBD2 (6 bases). The CDR3 runs 12 residues. Germline V gene lookup returns CDR1 DFQATT and CDR2 SNEGSKA (reference sequence). The CDR3 protein is CGARDFYNEQFF. The DNA for the CDR3 is TGCGGTGCGCGGGACTTTTACAATGAGCAGTTCTTC.

This clonotype has a handful of counts. V and J are TRBV20-1 and TRBJ1-5; TRBD1 matches at 7 bases. Losses at the gene ends were 3 bases for V and 2 bases for J; bases not matched to a gene: 4. The CDR3 sequence is 14 residues long. CDR1 and CDR2 from the germline V gene are DFQATT and SNEGSKA (reference sequence). The CDR3 loop is CSARRDSGNQPQHF. The CDR3 DNA follows: TGCAGTGCTAGGAGGGACAGTGGCAATCAGCCCCAGCATTTT.

This clonotype was found a few times. This chain connects TRBV28 to TRBJ1-2, with 8 positions matching TRBD1. CDR1 and CDR2 from the germline V gene are MDHEN and SYDVKM. The ends lost 4 bases at V and 7 bases at J; junction bases unmatched: 11. CDR3 length: 15 residues. CDR3 loop: CASSSHPQGAAGYTF. The CDR3 nucleotides are TGTGCCAGCAGTTCGCACCCCCAGGGGGCTGCTGGCTACACCTTC.

This clonotype has more than one count but fewer than ten. One end of the junction is discordant with germline, which a read error may explain. The genes are TRBV12-3 or TRBV12-4 and TRBJ2-6; D gene ambiguous. The CDR3 consists of 17 residues. This CDR3 reads CVSSLPQDIGRANVLTF. DNA of the CDR3: TGTGTCAGCAGCCTCCCCCAAGACATAGGCAGGGCCAACGTCCTGACTTTC.

This clonotype was observed a few times. The chain joins TRBV10-3 to TRBJ2-1, with a possible D match to TRBD2 (5 bases). The CDR3 is made up of 15 amino acids. Trimming cost V 1 base and J 6 bases, with 13 bases left between them. Germline assignment: CDR1 ENHRY and CDR2 SYGVKD. Here the CDR3 reads CAISEFEGVGNEQFF. CDR3 bases: TGTGCCATCAGTGAGTTCGAGGGAGTTGGCAATGAGCAGTTCTTC.

The chain couples TRBV7-2 to TRBJ2-5; TRBD1 matches 12 bases. Germline values: CDR1 SGHTA, CDR2 FQGNSA. The CDR3 extends over 16 amino acids. Trimming cost V 3 bases and J 4 bases; bases outside gene matches: 6. CDR3: CASSFGTGGWGETQYF. The CDR3 region has the DNA TGTGCCAGCAGCTTCGGGACAGGGGGCTGGGGAGAGACCCAGTACTTC.

This clonotype turned up a few times. The rearrangement uses TRBV7-2 and TRBJ2-5; D tentatively fits TRBD1 or TRBD2 (5 bases each). The V end was cut by 4 bases, the J end by 1 base, with 13 bases between. The CDR3 consists of 15 residues. Germline CDR1 and CDR2: SGHTA and FQGNSA. The CDR3 DNA reads as TGTGCCAGCAGCTCTCAAGAGGGGTTCCAAGAGACCCAGTACTTC. Encoded protein: CASSSQEGFQETQYF.

This clonotype appeared many times. J is TRBJ2-1 and V is TRBV5-1, with D perhaps matching TRBD2 (6 bases). Per germline, CDR1 SGHRS and CDR2 YFSETQ. The V gene lost 4 bases and the J gene lost 9 bases, with 20 bases spanning the gap. The CDR3 runs to 15 residues. The CDR3 loop is CASSPRTLSGSEQFF. For the CDR3, the DNA is TGCGCCAGCAGCCCCAGGACCCTTAGCGGAAGTGAGCAGTTCTTC.

This clonotype was seen only a few times. The chain combines TRBV12-3 or TRBV12-4 with TRBJ1-5; 7 bases line up with TRBD1. This CDR3 comprises 17 residues. V lost 6 bases and J lost 7; bases outside the gene matches: 18. The CDR3 sequence is CASSPTKIPTTGQPQHF. CDR3 bases: TGTGCCAGCAGCCCGACGAAAATACCCACGACAGGGCAGCCCCAGCATTTT.

The chain recombines TRBV6-4 with TRBJ2-3; tentatively, D is TRBD2 (6 bases). The CDR3 extends over 16 amino acids. Germline V gene lookup returns CDR1 MRHNA and CDR2 SNTAGT. The V and J ends lost 4 bases and 0 bases respectively, with 14 bases between them. CDR3 sequence reads: CASSATGLSSTDTQYF. The DNA for the CDR3 is TGTGCCAGCAGTGCAACGGGACTCTCAAGCACAGATACGCAGTATTTT.

A few counts support this clonotype. The gene calls are TRBV10-3 and TRBJ2-1; 8 nucleotides line up with TRBD1. The V gene end was trimmed by 2 bases and the J gene end by 9 bases; junction bases not matched to a gene: 9. Germline V lookup: CDR1 ENHRY, CDR2 SYGVKD. The CDR3 loop spans 15 amino acids. The CDR3 sequence: CAISERQGMGGEQFF. The CDR3 DNA is TGTGCCATCAGTGAGCGACAGGGGATGGGCGGTGAGCAGTTCTTC.

The rearrangement joins TRBV7-2 to TRBJ2-5; TRBD2 matches at 14 bases. Trimming removed 5 bases from V and 5 bases from J; junction bases left unmatched: 10. Germline CDR1 reads SGHTA; CDR2 reads FQGNSA. The CDR3 loop spans 17 amino acids. The CDR3 region is CASSARLAGGPAETQYF. CDR3 DNA: TGTGCCAGCAGCGCGAGACTAGCGGGAGGGCCGGCCGAGACCCAGTACTTC.

Points on this clonotype: A much larger clone is a single base away; this may be a read error. The chain carries TRBV2 and TRBJ2-1, with 8 bases aligning to TRBD1. In germline, CDR1 is SNHLY, CDR2 FYNNEI. CDR3 size: 12 residues. DNA for the CDR3: TGTGTCAGCAGTAAGACAGGGGATGAGCAGTTCTTC. This encodes CVSSKTGDEQFF. Drawing the rest from reference TRBV2 and TRBJ2-1, the complete variable domain is EPEVTQTPSHQVTQMGQEVILRCVPISNHLYFYWYRQILGQKVEFLVSFYNNEISEKSEIFDDQFSVERPDGSNFTLKIRSTKLEDSAMYFCVSSKTGDEQFFGPGTRLTVL.

Note on this clonotype: A much larger clone is a single base away; this may be a read error. The gene calls are TRBV10-3 and TRBJ2-7; the D gene is possibly TRBD2 (6 bases). CDR1 is ENHRY and CDR2 is SYGVKD in the germline V gene. The ends were cut back, 10 bases at V and 4 bases at J, with 17 bases in the middle. The CDR3 is 13 residues long. The CDR3 loop is CATGGTGGYEQYF. In DNA form, the CDR3 reads TGTGCCACCGGAGGGACTGGAGGGTACGAGCAGTACTTC.